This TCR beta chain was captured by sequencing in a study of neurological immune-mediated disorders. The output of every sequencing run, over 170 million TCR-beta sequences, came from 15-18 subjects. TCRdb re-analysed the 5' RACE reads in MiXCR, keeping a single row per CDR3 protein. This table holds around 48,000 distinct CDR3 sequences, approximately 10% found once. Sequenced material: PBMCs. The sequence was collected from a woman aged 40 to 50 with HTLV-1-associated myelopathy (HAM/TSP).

CDR3 region: CASGGRDRESREQYF. The CDR3 coding sequence is TGTGCCAGCGGTGGCAGGGATCGTGAATCTAGGGAGCAGTACTTC. This chain links TRBV12-3 or TRBV12-4 with TRBJ2-7; D is possibly TRBD1 (5 bases). Trimming cost V 8 bases and J 7 bases, with 24 bases left between them. The CDR3 contains 15 residues.